This TCR beta chain was profiled in a study of T cell repertoires in cytomegalovirus infection (dated 2019 in TCRdb). About the full investigation: Peptide stimulations targeted recently identified HLA-C-restricted CMV epitopes, whose presentation resists viral immunomodulation, together with well-studied HLA-B-restricted epitopes. Donor HLA type was relevant to the analysis, as public TCR beta signatures indicated carriage of CMV infection together with the matching HLA type. Overall results and qualifications from the work: In the ex vivo response, HLA-C-restricted CMV-specific TCR beta clonotypes were dominant, and in two of eight donors the single most frequent clonotype came from this HLA-C-restricted group. In both this cohort and an independent cohort of some 380 donors, the cumulative frequency of public TCR beta family members distinguished carriers of CMV infection plus the relevant HLA type.

V loses 6 bases of germline sequence and J loses 0 bases, and the interval between the two ends is 15 bases. For CDR1 and CDR2, the germline V gene (reference sequence) lists SEHNR and FQNEAQ. Counted from cysteine to phenylalanine, this CDR3 has 16 amino acids. Of the read, only the CDR3 DNA is kept; its 48 bases are in frame from base 1. The sample's treatment or condition, from its label and the paper: in vitro stimulation with specific CMV peptide epitopes to enrich CMV-specific T cells. This clonotype was counted between two and nine times. Its target antigen remains unknown. No per-base quality is available; no much larger clone lies one base away. Data came from an Illumina HiSeq 1500. TCRdb reprocessing: public reads trimmed at Q25 with fastp, clones called with MiXCR, in-frame beta chains kept. When rows share a CDR3 protein, they turn into one entry using the most common DNA and genes. The sample data list some 920,000 distinct CDR3 sequences, and around 30% of these were observed just once. Roughly an eighth of the sample comes from the top ten.

In this chain, TRBV7-9 is recombined with TRBJ2-4, with an unclear D gene assignment. The clonotype originates from a human donor in good health (CMV status not recorded). Some clones in this sample may be carry-over from other donors' samples. The specimen was cultured CD8+ T cells from PBMCs, collected from culture after CMV antigen stimulation. DNA sequence: TGTGCCAGCAGTGGTTACAGTGAACTAGCCAAAAACATTCAGTACTTC. Translated, this gives CASSGYSELAKNIQYF.